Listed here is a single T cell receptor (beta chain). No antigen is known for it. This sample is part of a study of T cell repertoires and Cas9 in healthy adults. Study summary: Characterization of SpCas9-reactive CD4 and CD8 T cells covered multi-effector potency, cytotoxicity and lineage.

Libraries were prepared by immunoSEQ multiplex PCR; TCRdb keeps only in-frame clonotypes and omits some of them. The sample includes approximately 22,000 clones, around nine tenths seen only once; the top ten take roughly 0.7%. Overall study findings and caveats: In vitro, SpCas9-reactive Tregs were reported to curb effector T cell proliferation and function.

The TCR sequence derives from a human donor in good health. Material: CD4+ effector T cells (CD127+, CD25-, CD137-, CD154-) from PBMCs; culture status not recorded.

The CDR3 loop reads CASSSRTGLWRDTDTQYF. The CDR3 coding sequence is TGTGCCAGCAGCTCCCGGACAGGTTTGTGGCGTGACACAGATACGCAGTATTTT. The chain links TRBV11-2 to TRBJ2-3; 7 nucleotides align to TRBD1. Germline trimming cut 4 bases from V and 2 bases from J; bases unmatched to any gene: 15. CDR1 and CDR2 (germline): SGHAT, FQNNGV. The CDR3 consists of 18 residues.